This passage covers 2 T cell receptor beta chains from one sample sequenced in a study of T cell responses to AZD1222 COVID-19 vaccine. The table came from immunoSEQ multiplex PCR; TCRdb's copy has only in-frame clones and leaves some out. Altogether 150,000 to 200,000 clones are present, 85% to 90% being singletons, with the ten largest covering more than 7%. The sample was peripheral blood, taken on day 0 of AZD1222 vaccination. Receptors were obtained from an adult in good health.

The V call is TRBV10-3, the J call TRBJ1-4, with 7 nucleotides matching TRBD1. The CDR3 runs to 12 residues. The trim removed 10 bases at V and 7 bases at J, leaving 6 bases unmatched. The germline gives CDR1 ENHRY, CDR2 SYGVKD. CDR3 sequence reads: CATGDRVEKLFF. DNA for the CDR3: TGTGCCACTGGAGACAGGGTTGAAAAACTGTTTTTT.

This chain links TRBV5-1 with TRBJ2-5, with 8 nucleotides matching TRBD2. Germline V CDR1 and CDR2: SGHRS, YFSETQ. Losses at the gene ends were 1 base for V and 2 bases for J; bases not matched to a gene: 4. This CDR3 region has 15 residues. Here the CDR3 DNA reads TGCGCCAGCAGCTTGCGGGGGGGAATACAAGAGACCCAGTACTTC. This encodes CASSLRGGIQETQYF.